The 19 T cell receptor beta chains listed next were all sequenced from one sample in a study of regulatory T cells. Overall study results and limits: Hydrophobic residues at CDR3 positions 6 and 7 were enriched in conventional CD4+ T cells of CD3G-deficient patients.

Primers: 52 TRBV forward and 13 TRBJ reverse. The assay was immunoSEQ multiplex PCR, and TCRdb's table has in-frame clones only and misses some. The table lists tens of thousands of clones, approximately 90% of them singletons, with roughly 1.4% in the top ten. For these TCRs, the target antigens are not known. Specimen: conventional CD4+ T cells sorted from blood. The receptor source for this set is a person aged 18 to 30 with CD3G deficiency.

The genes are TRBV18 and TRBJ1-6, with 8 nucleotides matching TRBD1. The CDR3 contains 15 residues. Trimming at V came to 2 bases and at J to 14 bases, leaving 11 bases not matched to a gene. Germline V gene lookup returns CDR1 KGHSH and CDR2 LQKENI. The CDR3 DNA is TGTGCCAGCTCACCAGGACAGGGAACCCGTAAGACCCTCCACTTT. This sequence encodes CASSPGQGTRKTLHF.

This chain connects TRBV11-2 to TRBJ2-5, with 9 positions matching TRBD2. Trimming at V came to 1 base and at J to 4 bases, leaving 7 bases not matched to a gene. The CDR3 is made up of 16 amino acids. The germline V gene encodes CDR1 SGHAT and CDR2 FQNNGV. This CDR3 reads CASSLGPAGGLETQYF. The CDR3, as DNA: TGTGCCAGCAGCTTAGGTCCAGCGGGGGGATTAGAGACCCAGTACTTC. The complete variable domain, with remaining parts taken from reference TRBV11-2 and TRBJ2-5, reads EAGVAQSPRYKIIEKRQSVAFWCNPISGHATLYWYQQILGQGPKLLIQFQNNGVVDDSQLPKDRFSAERLKGVDSTLKIQPAKLEDSAVYLCASSLGPAGGLETQYFGPGTRLLVL.

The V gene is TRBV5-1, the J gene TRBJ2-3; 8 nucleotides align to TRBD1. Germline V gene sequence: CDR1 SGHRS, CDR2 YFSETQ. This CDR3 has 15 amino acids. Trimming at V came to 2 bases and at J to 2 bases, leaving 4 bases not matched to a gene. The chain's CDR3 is CASSLGQGYTDTQYF. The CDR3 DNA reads TGCGCCAGCAGCTTAGGACAGGGTTACACAGATACGCAGTATTTT.

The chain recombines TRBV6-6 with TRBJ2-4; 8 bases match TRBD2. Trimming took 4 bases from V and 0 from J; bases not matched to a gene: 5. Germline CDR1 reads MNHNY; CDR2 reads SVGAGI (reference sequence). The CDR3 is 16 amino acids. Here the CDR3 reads CASSLTSVRAKNIQYF. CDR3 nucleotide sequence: TGTGCCAGCAGTTTGACTAGCGTTAGAGCCAAAAACATTCAGTACTTC.

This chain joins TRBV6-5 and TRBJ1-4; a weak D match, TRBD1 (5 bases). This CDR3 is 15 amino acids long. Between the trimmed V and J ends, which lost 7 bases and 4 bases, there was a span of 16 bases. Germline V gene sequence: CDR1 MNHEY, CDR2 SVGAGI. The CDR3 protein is CASTRDVRGNEKLFF. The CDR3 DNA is TGTGCCAGCACCAGAGATGTTAGGGGTAATGAAAAACTGTTTTTT.

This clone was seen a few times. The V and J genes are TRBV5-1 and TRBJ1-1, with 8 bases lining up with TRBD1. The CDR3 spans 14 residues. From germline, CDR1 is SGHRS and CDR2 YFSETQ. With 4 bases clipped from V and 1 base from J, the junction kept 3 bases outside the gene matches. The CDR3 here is CASSQQGGNTEAFF. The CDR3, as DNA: TGCGCCAGCAGCCAACAGGGGGGGAACACTGAAGCTTTCTTT.

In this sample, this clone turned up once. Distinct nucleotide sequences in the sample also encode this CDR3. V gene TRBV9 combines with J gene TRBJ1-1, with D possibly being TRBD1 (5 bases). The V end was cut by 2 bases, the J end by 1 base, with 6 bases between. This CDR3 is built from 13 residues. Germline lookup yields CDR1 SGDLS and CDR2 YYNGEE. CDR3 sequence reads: CASSVGPNTEAFF. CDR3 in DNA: TGTGCCAGCAGCGTGGGGCCGAACACTGAAGCTTTCTTT. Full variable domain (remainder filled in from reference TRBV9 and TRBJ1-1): DSGVTQTPKHLITATGQRVTLRCSPRSGDLSVYWYQQSLDQGLQFLIQYYNGEERAKGNILERFSAQQFPDLHSELNLSSLELGDSALYFCASSVGPNTEAFFGQGTRLTVV.

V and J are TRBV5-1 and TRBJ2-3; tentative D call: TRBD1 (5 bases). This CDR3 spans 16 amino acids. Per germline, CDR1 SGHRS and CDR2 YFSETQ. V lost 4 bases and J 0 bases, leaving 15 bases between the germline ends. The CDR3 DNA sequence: TGCGCCAGCAGCCCCACAGGACCCTCTAGCACAGATACGCAGTATTTT. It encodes CASSPTGPSSTDTQYF.

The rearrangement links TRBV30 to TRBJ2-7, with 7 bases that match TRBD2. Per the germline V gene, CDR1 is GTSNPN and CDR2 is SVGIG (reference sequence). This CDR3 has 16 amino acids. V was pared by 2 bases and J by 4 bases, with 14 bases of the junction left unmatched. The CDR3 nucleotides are TGTGCCTGGAGTTCCCGACCGGGGGGAGGCGGGTACGAGCAGTACTTC. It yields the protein CAWSSRPGGGGYEQYF.

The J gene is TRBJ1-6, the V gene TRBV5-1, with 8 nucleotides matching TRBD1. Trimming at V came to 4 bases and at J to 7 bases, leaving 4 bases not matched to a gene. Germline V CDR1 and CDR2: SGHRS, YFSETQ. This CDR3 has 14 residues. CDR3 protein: CASSLDRGNSPLHF. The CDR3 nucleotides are TGCGCCAGCAGCCTCGACAGGGGCAATTCACCCCTCCACTTT.

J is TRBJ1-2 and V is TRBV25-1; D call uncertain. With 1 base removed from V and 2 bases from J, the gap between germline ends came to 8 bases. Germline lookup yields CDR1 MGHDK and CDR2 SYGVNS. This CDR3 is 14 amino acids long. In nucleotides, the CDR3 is TGTGCCAGCAGTGAATTCGGGCGGAACTATGGCTACACCTTC. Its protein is CASSEFGRNYGYTF.

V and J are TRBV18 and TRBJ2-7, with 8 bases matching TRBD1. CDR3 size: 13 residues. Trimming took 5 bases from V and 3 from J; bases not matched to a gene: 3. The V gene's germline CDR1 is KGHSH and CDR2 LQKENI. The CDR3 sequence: CASSSGQGYEQYF. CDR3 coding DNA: TGTGCCAGCTCATCAGGACAGGGCTACGAGCAGTACTTC.

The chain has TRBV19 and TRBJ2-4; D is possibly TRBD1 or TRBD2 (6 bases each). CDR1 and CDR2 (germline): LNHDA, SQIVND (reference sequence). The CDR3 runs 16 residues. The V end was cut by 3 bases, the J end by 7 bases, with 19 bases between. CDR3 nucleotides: TGTGCCAGTAGTATTGGGGGGACAACCGGGGTGAACATTCAGTACTTC. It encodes CASSIGGTTGVNIQYF.

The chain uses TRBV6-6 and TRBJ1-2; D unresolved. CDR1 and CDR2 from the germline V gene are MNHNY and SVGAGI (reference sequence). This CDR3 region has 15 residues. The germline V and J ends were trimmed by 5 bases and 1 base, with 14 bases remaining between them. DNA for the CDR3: TGTGCCAGCAGTCACAACAGACTAAGTAACTATGGCTACACCTTC. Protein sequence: CASSHNRLSNYGYTF.

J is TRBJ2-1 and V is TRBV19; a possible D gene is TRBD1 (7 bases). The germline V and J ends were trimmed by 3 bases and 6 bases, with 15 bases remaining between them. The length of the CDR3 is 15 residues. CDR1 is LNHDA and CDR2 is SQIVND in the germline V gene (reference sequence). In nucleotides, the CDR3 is TGTGCCAGTAGTATGGGCCAGGGGGGTTCCAATGAGCAGTTCTTC. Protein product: CASSMGQGGSNEQFF.

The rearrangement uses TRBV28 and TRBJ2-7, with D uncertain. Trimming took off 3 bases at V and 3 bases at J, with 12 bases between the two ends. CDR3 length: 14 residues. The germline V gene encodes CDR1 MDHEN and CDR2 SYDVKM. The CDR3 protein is CASSLGNQYYEQYF. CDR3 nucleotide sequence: TGTGCCAGCAGTTTGGGCAACCAGTACTACGAGCAGTACTTC.

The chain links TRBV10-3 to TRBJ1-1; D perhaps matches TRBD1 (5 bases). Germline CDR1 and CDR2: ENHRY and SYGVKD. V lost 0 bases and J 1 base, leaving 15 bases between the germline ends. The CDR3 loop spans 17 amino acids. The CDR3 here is CAISESSGGRKNTEAFF. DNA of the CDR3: TGTGCCATCAGTGAGTCGTCGGGGGGACGGAAGAACACTGAAGCTTTCTTT.

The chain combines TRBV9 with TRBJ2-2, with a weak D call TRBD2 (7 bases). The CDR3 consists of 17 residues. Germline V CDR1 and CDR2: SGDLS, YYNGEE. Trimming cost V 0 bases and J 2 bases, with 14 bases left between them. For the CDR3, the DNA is TGTGCCAGCAGCGTAGCTTCGGGGGGCTTCAACACCGGGGAGCTGTTTTTT. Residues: CASSVASGGFNTGELFF.

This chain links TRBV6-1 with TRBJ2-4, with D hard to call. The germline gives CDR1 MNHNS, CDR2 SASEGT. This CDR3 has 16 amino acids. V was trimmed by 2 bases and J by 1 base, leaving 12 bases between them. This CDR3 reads CASSESSRTAKNIQYF. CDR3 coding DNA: TGTGCCAGCAGTGAATCCTCAAGGACGGCCAAAAACATTCAGTACTTC.